The 8 T cell receptor beta chains presented below share a single source sample, sequenced in a study of blood T cell repertoires in COVID-19. Profiling relied on immunoSEQ multiplex PCR, and the TCRdb table lists in-frame clones only, not all of them. The repertoire has more than 250,000 clones, 86% of them found once; the top ten carry about 2.7%. The specimen was PBMCs or T cells enriched from blood (not recorded which). All receptors derive from a woman younger than 35 who had recovered from COVID-19.

The rearrangement joins TRBV7-9 to TRBJ2-3; D unclear. The CDR3 totals 13 residues. With 1 base removed from V and 13 bases from J, the gap between germline ends came to 15 bases. Germline V gene lookup returns CDR1 SEHNR and CDR2 FQNEAQ (reference sequence). Here the CDR3 DNA reads TGTGCCAGCAGCTTAGTAGCTCCAGCGTTCGAGTATTTT. The encoded protein is CASSLVAPAFEYF.

This clone was recorded at least ten times. V usage is TRBV2 and J usage is TRBJ1-2, with D perhaps TRBD1 (6 bases). Germline V gene data show CDR1 as SNHLY and CDR2 as FYNNEI. V lost 6 bases and J 3 bases, leaving 20 bases between the germline ends. There are 16 residues in the CDR3. CDR3 residues: CASSYSGHLGDYGYTF. The CDR3 bases are TGTGCCAGCAGCTACTCGGGACACCTCGGAGACTATGGCTACACCTTC.

The table lists this clone with a count of one. J is TRBJ2-7 and V is TRBV19, with D possibly TRBD2 on 6 matching bases. V was clipped by 2 bases and J by 3 bases, with 14 bases between them. Germline lookup yields CDR1 LNHDA and CDR2 SQIVND (reference sequence). The CDR3 contains 15 residues. CDR3 in amino acids: CASSITRGKLYEQYF. In DNA, the CDR3 is TGTGCCAGTAGTATAACACGGGGGAAACTCTACGAGCAGTACTTC. Based on the CDR3 plus reference TRBV19 and TRBJ2-7, the full variable domain is DGGITQSPKYLFRKEGQNVTLSCEQNLNHDAMYWYRQDPGQGLRLIYYSQIVNDFQKGDIAEGYSVSREKKESFPLTVTSAQKNPTAFYLCASSITRGKLYEQYFGPGTRLTVT.

This chain uses TRBV7-3 with TRBJ2-1, with TRBD2 as a possible D gene (6 bases). There are 15 residues in the CDR3. Between the trimmed V and J ends, which lost 3 bases and 8 bases, there was a span of 17 bases. Germline V CDR1 and CDR2: SGHTA, FQGTGA. In nucleotides, the CDR3 is TGTGCCAGCAGCTTGGAGGGAGCTTCTCGGGATGAGCAGTTCTTC. This translates into CASSLEGASRDEQFF.

This chain links TRBV4-3 with TRBJ1-2, with D hard to call. V was clipped by 0 bases and J by 8 bases, with 16 bases between them. The CDR3 runs to 15 residues. Germline CDR1 is LGHNA and CDR2 is YSLEER. The CDR3: CASSQDFLIPEGYTF. The CDR3 DNA sequence: TGCGCCAGCAGCCAAGATTTTCTGATTCCGGAGGGCTACACCTTC.

This rearrangement joins TRBV11-3 to TRBJ1-3, with D unclear. Trimming cost V 3 bases and J 4 bases, with 16 bases left between them. Germline values: CDR1 SGHNT, CDR2 YENEEA. The CDR3 consists of 16 residues. CDR3 DNA: TGTGCCAGCAGCTTGGGCATCCAAGGTCCCGGAAACACCATATATTTT. Residues: CASSLGIQGPGNTIYF. Drawing the rest from reference TRBV11-3 and TRBJ1-3, the complete variable domain is EAGVVQSPRYKIIEKKQPVAFWCNPISGHNTLYWYLQNLGQGPELLIRYENEEAVDDSQLPKDRFSAERLKGVDSTLKIQPAELGDSAVYLCASSLGIQGPGNTIYFGEGSWLTVV.

The rearrangement links TRBV7-2 to TRBJ1-6; 8 nucleotides match TRBD1. The CDR3 covers 15 residues. Germline CDR1 is SGHTA and CDR2 is FQGNSA. V shed 5 bases and J 4 bases; nucleotides not matched to a gene: 4. The CDR3 is CASSPGQAYNSPLHF. The CDR3 coding sequence is TGTGCCAGCAGCCCGGGACAGGCTTATAATTCACCCCTCCACTTT. Drawing the rest from reference TRBV7-2 and TRBJ1-6, the complete variable domain is GAGVSQSPSNKVTEKGKDVELRCDPISGHTALYWYRQSLGQGLEFLIYFQGNSAPDKSGLPSDRFSAERTGGSVSTLTIQRTQQEDSAVYLCASSPGQAYNSPLHFGNGTRLTVT.

V usage is TRBV18 and J usage is TRBJ1-6, with a possible D match to TRBD1 (6 bases). Germline CDR1 is KGHSH and CDR2 is LQKENI. The CDR3 is 16 amino acids. The ends were cut back, 2 bases at V and 7 bases at J, with 15 bases in the middle. The CDR3 coding sequence is TGTGCCAGCTCACCATTTTCGACAGGAGCCAATTCACCCCTCCACTTT. This sequence encodes CASSPFSTGANSPLHF.